What follows is one T cell receptor beta chain and its context. The germline V gene encodes CDR1 SGDLS and CDR2 YYNGEE. CDR3 length: 15 residues. V shed 1 base and J shed 1 base, with 11 bases lying between them. Per the original methods: Reference gene primer amplification in the assay estimated nucleated cell counts. The method was immunoSEQ multiplex PCR; TCRdb's version includes in-frame clones alone and lacks a portion of them. The V and J calls and clone size were taken over from that table, and D and trimming were inferred from the DNA. The sample holds 270,000 or so clones, 82% seen once. The record originates from a study of blood T cell repertoires in COVID-19. Across the study: Material from acute and convalescent COVID-19 was sourced from the United States, Italy and Spain. Sources were T cells, B-cell-depleted T cells, or PBMCs; the material itself was cDNA or gDNA.

V and J are TRBV9 and TRBJ1-1; tentatively, D is TRBD1 (5 bases). The TCR sequence derives from a woman under 30 with acute or convalescent COVID-19. Sequencing used peripheral blood. The CDR3 here is CASSVTPGENTEAFF. CDR3 bases: TGTGCCAGCAGCGTAACACCGGGGGAGAACACTGAAGCTTTCTTT.